The T cell receptor beta chain described here comes from a study of T-cell reconstitution after alpha-beta-depleted transplantation in children. The CDR3 has 14 amino acids. Trimming took off 3 bases at V and 0 bases at J, with 11 bases between the two ends. CDR1 is DFQATT, CDR2 SNEGSKA, per germline (reference sequence). The authors prepared the TCRbeta library with unique molecular identifiers. A single record per CDR3 protein comes from TCRdb applying MiXCR to the PCR reads. The sample consists of around 680,000 distinct CDR3 sequences, around 17% of them appearing once. The table lists this clonotype with many counts.

The specimen was PBMCs from the stem cell graft donor, collected from the stem cell graft. This rearrangement joins TRBV20-1 to TRBJ1-1; perhaps TRBD1 as D (5 bases). This TCR derives from a human donor who donated a stem cell graft to a child with acute myeloid leukemia. CDR3 loop: CSARGERLNTEAFF. CDR3 DNA: TGCAGTGCTAGGGGGGAGAGGTTGAACACTGAAGCTTTCTTT.